This T cell receptor beta chain was sequenced for a study of identical twins. This CDR3 has 14 amino acids. CDR1 is KGHDR and CDR2 is SFDVKD in the germline V gene. The J segment lost 5 bases and the V segment lost 4 bases, leaving 4 bases of the junction unmatched. Worth noting for this clonotype: The antigen is undetermined.

TCRdb re-derived calls from the 5' RACE reads in MiXCR, one entry per CDR3 protein. The data contain approximately 530,000 distinct CDR3 sequences, about 22% of them singletons. Broader study findings: Carriage of fewer insertions was seen in abundant cord blood beta clonotypes, whereas memory repertoires showed none. Zero-insertion analyses could be partly confounded by invariant MAIT and iNKT cells. The study found weaker excess twin sharing in beta out-of-frame sequences.

The same data also contributed to another study, on yellow fever vaccine responses in identical twins.

Sequences were obtained from CD4+ T cells sorted from blood. This TCR was sampled from a woman aged 18-35 years in good health. The chain employs TRBV24-1 and TRBJ2-5, with 9 bases that match TRBD2. The CDR3 DNA reads TGTGCCACCAGTGACTGGGGGACTAGCGAGACCCAGTACTTC. It codes for CATSDWGTSETQYF.